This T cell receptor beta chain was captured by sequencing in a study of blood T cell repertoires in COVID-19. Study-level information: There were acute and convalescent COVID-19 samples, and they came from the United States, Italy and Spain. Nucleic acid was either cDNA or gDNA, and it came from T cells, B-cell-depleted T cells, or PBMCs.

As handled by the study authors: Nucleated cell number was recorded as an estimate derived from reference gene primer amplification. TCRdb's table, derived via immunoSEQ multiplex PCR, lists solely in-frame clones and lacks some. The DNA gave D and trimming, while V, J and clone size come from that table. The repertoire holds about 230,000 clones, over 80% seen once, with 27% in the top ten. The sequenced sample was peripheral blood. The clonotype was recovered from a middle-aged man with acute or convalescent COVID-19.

The CDR3 loop is CASSPGRESDNEQFF. The DNA of the CDR3 is TGTGCCAGCTCACCTGGGCGGGAGAGCGACAATGAGCAGTTCTTC. This chain uses TRBV18 with TRBJ2-1; 7 positions match TRBD2. Germline lookup yields CDR1 KGHSH and CDR2 LQKENI. There are 15 residues in the CDR3. J was trimmed by 5 bases and V by 3 bases; bases with no gene match: 7.